The text below deals with one TCR beta chain. Its specificity is unknown. The CDR3 covers 13 residues. V dropped 1 base and J dropped 9 bases, with 10 bases sitting between them. Germline V gives CDR1 SEHNR, CDR2 FQNEAQ (reference sequence). The data were obtained in a study of spatial heterogeneity in lung cancer. Study findings and constraints: The study found that expanded intratumoral alpha and beta TCR counts tracked tumor mutation counts.

Time point meaning: sample taken at primary tumor resection. Whole RNA came from tumor, nontumor lung or frozen PBMC and was sequenced without being sorted. TCRdb fed the 5' RACE reads into MiXCR, producing one record per CDR3 protein. The sample includes some 8,700 distinct CDR3 sequences, approximately 12% of them seen just once. The sequenced sample was lung tumor tissue, obtained at surgery. This chain connects TRBV7-9 to TRBJ1-5, with D maybe TRBD1 (6 bases). The receptor's source is a male donor with early-stage non-small cell lung cancer. In nucleotides, the CDR3 is TGTGCCAGCAGCTTAGAGGGGGGGAGGCCCCAGCATTTT. This encodes CASSLEGGRPQHF. The whole variable domain, remainder taken from reference TRBV7-9 and TRBJ1-5, is DTGVSQNPRHKITKRGQNVTFRCDPISEHNRLYWYRQTLGQGPEFLTYFQNEAQLEKSRLLSDRFSAERPKGSFSTLEIQRTEQGDSAMYLCASSLEGGRPQHFGDGTRLSIL.